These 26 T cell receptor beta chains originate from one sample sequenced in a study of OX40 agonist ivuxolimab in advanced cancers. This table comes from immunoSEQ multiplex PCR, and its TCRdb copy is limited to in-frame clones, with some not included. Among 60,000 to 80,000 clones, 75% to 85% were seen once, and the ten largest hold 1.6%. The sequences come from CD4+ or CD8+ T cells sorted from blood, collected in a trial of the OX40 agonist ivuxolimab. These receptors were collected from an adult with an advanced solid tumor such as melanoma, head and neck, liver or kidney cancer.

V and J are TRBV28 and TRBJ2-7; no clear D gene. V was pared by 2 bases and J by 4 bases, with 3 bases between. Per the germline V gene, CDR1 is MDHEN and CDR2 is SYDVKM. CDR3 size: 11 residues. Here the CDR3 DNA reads TGTGCCAGCAGTTTAGGGTACGAGCAGTACTTC. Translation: CASSLGYEQYF.

CDR3: CASSQEGTGLGSNQPQHF. CDR3 in DNA: TGTGCCAGCAGCCAAGAAGGGACAGGGCTGGGAAGCAATCAGCCCCAGCATTTT. This chain connects TRBV4-2 to TRBJ1-5; 9 bases are a match to TRBD1. This CDR3 has 18 amino acids. Germline V CDR1 and CDR2: LGHNA, YNFKEQ. After removal of 0 bases from V and 1 base from J, the junction contained 7 bases not matched to a gene.

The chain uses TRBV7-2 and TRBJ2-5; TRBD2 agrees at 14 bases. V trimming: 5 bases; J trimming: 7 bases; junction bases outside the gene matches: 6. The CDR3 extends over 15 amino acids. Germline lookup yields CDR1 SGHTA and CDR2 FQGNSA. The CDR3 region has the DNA TGTGCCAGCAGCCTGGGACTAGCGGGAGAAGTGACCCAGTACTTC. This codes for CASSLGLAGEVTQYF.

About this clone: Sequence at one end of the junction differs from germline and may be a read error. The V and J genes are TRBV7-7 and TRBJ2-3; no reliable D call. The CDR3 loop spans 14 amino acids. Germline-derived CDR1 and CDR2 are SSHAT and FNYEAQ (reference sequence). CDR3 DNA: TGTGCTAGCAGCCCCTCTGGGGGCACAGATACGCAGTATTTT. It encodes CASSPSGGTDTQYF.

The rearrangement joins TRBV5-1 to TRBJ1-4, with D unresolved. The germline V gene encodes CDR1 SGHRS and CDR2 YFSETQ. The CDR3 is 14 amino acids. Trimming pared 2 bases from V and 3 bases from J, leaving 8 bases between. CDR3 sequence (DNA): TGCGCCAGCAGCTTTGGAATCGCTAATGAAAAACTGTTTTTT. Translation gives CASSFGIANEKLFF.

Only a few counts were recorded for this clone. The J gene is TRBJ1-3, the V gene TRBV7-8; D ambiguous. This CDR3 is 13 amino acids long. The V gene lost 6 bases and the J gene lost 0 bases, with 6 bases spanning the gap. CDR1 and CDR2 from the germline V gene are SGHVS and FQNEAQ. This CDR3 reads CASRSHSGNTIYF. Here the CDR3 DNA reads TGTGCCAGCAGGTCACACTCTGGAAACACCATATATTTT.

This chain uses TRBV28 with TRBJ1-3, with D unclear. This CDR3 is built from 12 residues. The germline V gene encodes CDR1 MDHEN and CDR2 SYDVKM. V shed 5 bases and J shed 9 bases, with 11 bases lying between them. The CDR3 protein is CASSLRAGTIYF. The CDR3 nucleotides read TGTGCCAGCAGTCTCCGTGCTGGCACCATATATTTT.

The CDR3 sequence is CASSPGLASANTGELFF. The CDR3 DNA sequence: TGTGCCAGCAGTCCTGGACTAGCGTCGGCGAACACCGGGGAGCTGTTTTTT. The V call is TRBV5-4, the J call TRBJ2-2; 9 nucleotides agree with TRBD2. Germline CDR1 SGHNT, CDR2 YYREEE (reference sequence). V lost 5 bases to trimming and J lost 0 bases; unmatched junction nucleotides: 8. The CDR3 sequence is 17 residues long.

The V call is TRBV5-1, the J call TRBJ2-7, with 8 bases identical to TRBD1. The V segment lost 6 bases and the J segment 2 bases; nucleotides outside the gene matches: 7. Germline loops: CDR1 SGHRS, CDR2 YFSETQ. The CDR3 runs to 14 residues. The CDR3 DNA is TGCGCCAGCACGCTAGGACAGGGCCCCTACGAGCAGTACTTC. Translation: CASTLGQGPYEQYF.

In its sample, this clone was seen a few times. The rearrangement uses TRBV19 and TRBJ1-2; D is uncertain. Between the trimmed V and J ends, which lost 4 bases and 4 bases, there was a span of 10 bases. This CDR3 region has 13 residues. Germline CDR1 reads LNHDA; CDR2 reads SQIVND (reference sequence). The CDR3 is CASSREGVYGYTF. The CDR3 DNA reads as TGTGCCAGTAGTAGGGAGGGAGTCTATGGCTACACCTTC.

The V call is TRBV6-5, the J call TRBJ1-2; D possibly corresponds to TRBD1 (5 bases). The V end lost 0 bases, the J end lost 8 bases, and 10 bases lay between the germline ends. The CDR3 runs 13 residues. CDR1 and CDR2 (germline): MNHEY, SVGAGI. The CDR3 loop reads CASSYSGGSGYTF. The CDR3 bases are TGTGCCAGCAGTTACTCGGGGGGGTCCGGCTACACCTTC.

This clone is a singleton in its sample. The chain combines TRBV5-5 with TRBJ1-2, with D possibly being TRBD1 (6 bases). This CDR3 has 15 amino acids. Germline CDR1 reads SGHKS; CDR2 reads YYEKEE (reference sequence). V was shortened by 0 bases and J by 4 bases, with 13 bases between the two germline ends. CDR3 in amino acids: CASSLEGGPIYGYTF. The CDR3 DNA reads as TGTGCCAGCAGCTTGGAGGGGGGCCCCATCTATGGCTACACCTTC.

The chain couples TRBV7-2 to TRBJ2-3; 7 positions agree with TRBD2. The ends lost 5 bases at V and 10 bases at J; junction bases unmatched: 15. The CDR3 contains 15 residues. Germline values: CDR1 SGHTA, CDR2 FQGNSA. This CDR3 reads CASSPAAGLISPQYF. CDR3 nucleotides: TGTGCCAGCAGCCCCGCAGCGGGACTAATAAGCCCGCAGTATTTT.

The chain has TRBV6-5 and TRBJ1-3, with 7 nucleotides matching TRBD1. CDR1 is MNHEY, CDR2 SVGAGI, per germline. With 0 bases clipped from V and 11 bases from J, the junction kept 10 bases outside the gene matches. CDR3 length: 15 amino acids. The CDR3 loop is CASSYSGTASYAIYF. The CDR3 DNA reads TGTGCCAGCAGTTACTCTGGGACAGCCAGTTACGCCATATATTTT.

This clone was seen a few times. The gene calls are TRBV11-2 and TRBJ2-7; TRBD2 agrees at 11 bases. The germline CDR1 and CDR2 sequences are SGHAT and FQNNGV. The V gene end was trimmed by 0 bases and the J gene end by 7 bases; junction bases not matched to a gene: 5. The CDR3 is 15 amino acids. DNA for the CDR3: TGTGCCAGCAGCTTAGAGACTAGCGGGGACTCAGAGCAGTACTTC. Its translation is CASSLETSGDSEQYF.

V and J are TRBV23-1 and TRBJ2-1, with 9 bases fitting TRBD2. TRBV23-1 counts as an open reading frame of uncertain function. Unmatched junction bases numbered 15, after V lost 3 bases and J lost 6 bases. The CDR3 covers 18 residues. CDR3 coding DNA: TGCGCCAGCAGTCAGCCGGGGAAAGCGCGGGAGGGGGGCAATGAGCAGTTCTTC. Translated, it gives CASSQPGKAREGGNEQFF.

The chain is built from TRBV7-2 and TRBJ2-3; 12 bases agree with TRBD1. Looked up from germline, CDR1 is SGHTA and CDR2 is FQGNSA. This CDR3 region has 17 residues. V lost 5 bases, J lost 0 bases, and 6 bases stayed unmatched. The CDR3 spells CASSTGTGGLSTDTQYF. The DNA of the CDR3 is TGTGCCAGCAGCACCGGGACAGGGGGCCTTAGCACAGATACGCAGTATTTT.

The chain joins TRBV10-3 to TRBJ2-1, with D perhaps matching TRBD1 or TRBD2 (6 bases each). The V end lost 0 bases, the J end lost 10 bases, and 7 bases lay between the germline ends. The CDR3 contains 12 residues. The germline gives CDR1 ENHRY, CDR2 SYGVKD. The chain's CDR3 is CAISESGGEQFF. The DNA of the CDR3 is TGTGCCATCAGTGAGTCAGGGGGGGAGCAGTTCTTC.

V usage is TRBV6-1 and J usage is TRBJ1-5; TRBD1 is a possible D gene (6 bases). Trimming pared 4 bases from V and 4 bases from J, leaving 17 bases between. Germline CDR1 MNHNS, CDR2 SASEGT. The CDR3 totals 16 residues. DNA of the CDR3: TGTGCCAGCAGTGCTACATCACAGGGATGGAATCAGCCCCAGCATTTT. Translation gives CASSATSQGWNQPQHF.

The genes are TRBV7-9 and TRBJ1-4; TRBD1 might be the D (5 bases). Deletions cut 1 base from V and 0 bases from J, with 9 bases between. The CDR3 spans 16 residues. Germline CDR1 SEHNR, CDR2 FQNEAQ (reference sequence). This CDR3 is CASSLVTGTTNEKLFF. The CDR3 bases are TGTGCCAGCAGCTTAGTAACAGGCACAACTAATGAAAAACTGTTTTTT. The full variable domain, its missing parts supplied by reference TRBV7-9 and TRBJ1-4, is DTGVSQNPRHKITKRGQNVTFRCDPISEHNRLYWYRQTLGQGPEFLTYFQNEAQLEKSRLLSDRFSAERPKGSFSTLEIQRTEQGDSAMYLCASSLVTGTTNEKLFFGSGTQLSVL.

As DNA, the CDR3 is TGCGCCAGCAGCACTGGACAGATCGATCAGCCCCAGCATTTT. This encodes CASSTGQIDQPQHF. The chain couples TRBV5-1 to TRBJ1-5, with D tentatively TRBD1 (6 bases). This CDR3 is built from 14 residues. Germline V gives CDR1 SGHRS, CDR2 YFSETQ. V gave up 4 bases and J gave up 5 bases, with 13 bases separating them.

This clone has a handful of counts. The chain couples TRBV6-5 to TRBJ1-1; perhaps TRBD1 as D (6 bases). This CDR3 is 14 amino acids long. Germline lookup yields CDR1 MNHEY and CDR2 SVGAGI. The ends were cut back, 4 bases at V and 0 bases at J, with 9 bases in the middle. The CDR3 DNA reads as TGTGCCAGCAGTTTCGACAGGTTGAACACTGAAGCTTTCTTT. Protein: CASSFDRLNTEAFF.

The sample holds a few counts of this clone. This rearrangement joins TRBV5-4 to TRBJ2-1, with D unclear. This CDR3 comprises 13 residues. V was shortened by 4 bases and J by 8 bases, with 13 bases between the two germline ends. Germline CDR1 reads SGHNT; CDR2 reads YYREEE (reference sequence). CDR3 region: CASSIDSPDEQFF. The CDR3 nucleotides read TGTGCCAGCAGCATAGACTCACCCGATGAGCAGTTCTTC.

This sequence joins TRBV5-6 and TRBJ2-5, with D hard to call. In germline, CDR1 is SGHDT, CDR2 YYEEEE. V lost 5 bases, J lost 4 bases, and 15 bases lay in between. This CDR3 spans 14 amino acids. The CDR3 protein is CASRNIKGGETQYF. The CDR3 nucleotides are TGTGCCAGCAGGAATATTAAGGGTGGAGAGACCCAGTACTTC.

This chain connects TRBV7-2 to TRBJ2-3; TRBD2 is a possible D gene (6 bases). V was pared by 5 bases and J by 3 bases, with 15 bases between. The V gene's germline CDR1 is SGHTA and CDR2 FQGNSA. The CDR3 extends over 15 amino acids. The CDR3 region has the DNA TGTGCCAGCAGCGTCCTCGGGAGTGGGACAGATACGCAGTATTTT. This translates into CASSVLGSGTDTQYF.

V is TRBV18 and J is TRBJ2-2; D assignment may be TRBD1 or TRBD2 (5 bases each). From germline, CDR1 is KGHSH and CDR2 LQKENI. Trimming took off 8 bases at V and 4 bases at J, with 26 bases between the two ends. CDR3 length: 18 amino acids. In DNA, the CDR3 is TGTGCCAGCGCCTTAGGTAGCGCCGGGACGGGCGTCACCGGGGAGCTGTTTTTT. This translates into CASALGSAGTGVTGELFF.